This T cell receptor beta chain was recorded in a study of T cells in women clearing cervical HPV infection. Study details: No precancer developed; the control's incident HPV16 infection cleared within 12 months.

As concerns this clone: The read ends 3 residues shy of where the CDR3 ends; the end is completed using the germline J gene.

V gave up 0 bases and J gave up 1 base, with 9 bases separating them. Germline lookup yields CDR1 MGHRA and CDR2 YSYEKL. The CDR3 covers 16 residues. Only in-frame clones appear in the TCRdb table, and some are missing; sequencing was by immunoSEQ multiplex PCR. Its clone listing holds over 30,000 clones. All participants had a single incident cervical HPV16 infection, and prevalent HPV16 infections were excluded. This rearrangement joins TRBV4-1 to TRBJ2-2; D is undetermined. The sample taken for sequencing was blood buffy coat. The TCR was taken from a woman between 18 and 75 years old with a cervical HPV16 infection that either progressed to CIN3+ or cleared (not recorded which). Incomplete CDR3 DNA: TGCGCCAGCAGCCAAGACAACCTAGTGAACACCGGGGAG. It is translated as CASSQDNLVNTGE. In full, the CDR3 reads CASSQDNLVNTGELFF.